The next 31 T cell receptor beta chains were all read from a single sample in a study of cytotoxic CD8 clonotypes in ibrutinib-treated CLL. Data came from immunoSEQ multiplex PCR; TCRdb stores just in-frame clones and leaves some out. The data hold some 92,000 clones, with about 74% observed a single time. The material was PBMCs, obtained after 24 months of ibrutinib treatment. The receptors stem from a human donor with chronic lymphocytic leukemia.

This clone was counted at least ten times. The rearrangement uses TRBV25-1 and TRBJ2-1; TRBD2 matches at 12 bases. The CDR3 totals 17 residues. After removal of 2 bases from V and 2 bases from J, the junction contained 4 bases not matched to a gene. Germline values: CDR1 MGHDK, CDR2 SYGVNS. The CDR3 loop is CASSEASGRATYNEQFF. As DNA, the CDR3 is TGTGCCAGCAGTGAAGCTAGCGGGAGGGCCACCTACAATGAGCAGTTCTTC.

The genes are TRBV27 and TRBJ2-3; D is uncertain. This CDR3 is 15 amino acids long. Germline loops: CDR1 MNHEY, CDR2 SMNVEV (reference sequence). V lost 3 bases and J lost 1, with 11 bases in between. CDR3 nucleotide sequence: TGTGCCAGCAGTTTTAGCAGGATCGGCACAGATACGCAGTATTTT. Translated, it gives CASSFSRIGTDTQYF.

The chain is built from TRBV10-3 and TRBJ2-7; no firm D call. The CDR3 runs 13 residues. CDR1 ENHRY and CDR2 SYGVKD come from the germline V gene. The V and J ends lost 0 bases and 4 bases respectively, with 7 bases between them. In DNA, the CDR3 is TGTGCCATCAGTGAGTCGGGCCCTTACGAGCAGTACTTC. This codes for CAISESGPYEQYF.

The count of this clone is one. This rearrangement joins TRBV2 to TRBJ1-1; D gene unclear. This CDR3 spans 13 amino acids. The V gene lost 4 bases and the J gene lost 1 base, with 7 bases spanning the gap. Germline CDR1 reads SNHLY; CDR2 reads FYNNEI. This CDR3 reads CASSADGNTEAFF. The CDR3, as DNA: TGTGCCAGCAGTGCGGACGGGAACACTGAAGCTTTCTTT.

The J gene is TRBJ1-4, the V gene TRBV11-2; tentative D call: TRBD1 (5 bases). CDR1 SGHAT and CDR2 FQNNGV come from the germline V gene. Trimming left V 8 bases short and J 8 bases short, with 30 bases between. The CDR3 loop spans 18 amino acids. In DNA form, the CDR3 reads TGTGCCAGCGCCACGTCGGTGCAGGGAGGAATGGGACGCGAAAAACTGTTTTTT. Residues: CASATSVQGGMGREKLFF. Combining the CDR3 with reference TRBV11-2 and TRBJ1-4 gives the whole variable domain EAGVAQSPRYKIIEKRQSVAFWCNPISGHATLYWYQQILGQGPKLLIQFQNNGVVDDSQLPKDRFSAERLKGVDSTLKIQPAKLEDSAVYLCASATSVQGGMGREKLFFGSGTQLSVL.

V gene TRBV2 combines with J gene TRBJ2-7; D is unresolved. Germline CDR1 is SNHLY and CDR2 is FYNNEI. This CDR3 has 13 amino acids. V gave up 1 base and J gave up 3 bases, with 7 bases separating them. DNA of the CDR3: TGTGCCAGCAGTGAAGTTTCGTACTACGAGCAGTACTTC. It yields the protein CASSEVSYYEQYF.

The V and J genes are TRBV28 and TRBJ2-7, with D possibly matching TRBD2 (5 bases). Trimming took off 8 bases at V and 2 bases at J, with 22 bases between the two ends. Germline CDR1 is MDHEN and CDR2 is SYDVKM. This CDR3 has 16 residues. CDR3 sequence (DNA): TGTGCCAGCGGAAATCCGAGGGATTATTCCCCCTACGAGCAGTACTTC. Translating gives CASGNPRDYSPYEQYF.

The chain employs TRBV2 and TRBJ2-3; 7 bases match TRBD2. Unmatched junction bases numbered 5, after V lost 6 bases and J lost 2 bases. Germline CDR1 is SNHLY and CDR2 is FYNNEI. The CDR3 consists of 14 residues. CDR3 in amino acids: CASSPGLLTDTQYF. CDR3 bases: TGTGCCAGCAGCCCGGGACTACTCACAGATACGCAGTATTTT.

The CDR3 here is CASSVGGNSETQYF. CDR3 in DNA: TGTGCCAGCAGCGTAGGCGGAAATTCGGAGACCCAGTACTTC. The chain carries TRBV9 and TRBJ2-5; no clear D. The CDR3 is made up of 14 amino acids. Trimming shortened V by 0 bases and J by 5 bases, and 11 bases separated the two germline ends. The germline gives CDR1 SGDLS, CDR2 YYNGEE.

This rearrangement joins TRBV9 to TRBJ2-1, with 10 bases identical to TRBD2. This CDR3 contains 16 residues. Germline V CDR1 and CDR2: SGDLS, YYNGEE. The J segment lost 3 bases and the V segment lost 0 bases, leaving 3 bases of the junction unmatched. The CDR3 nucleotides are TGTGCCAGCAGCGTAGGTACTAGCGGGAACTACAATGAGCAGTTCTTC. The encoded protein is CASSVGTSGNYNEQFF.

CDR3 in amino acids: CSDRDRHNEQFF. In DNA, the CDR3 is TGCAGCGACCGGGACAGACACAATGAGCAGTTCTTC. The chain couples TRBV29-1 to TRBJ2-1; TRBD1 aligns across 7 bases. The CDR3 runs to 12 residues. The germline V gene encodes CDR1 SQVTM and CDR2 ANQGSEA. Germline trimming cut 7 bases from V and 5 bases from J; bases unmatched to any gene: 5.

The chain links TRBV7-2 to TRBJ2-2; TRBD2 agrees at 13 bases. Trimming at V came to 5 bases and at J to 5 bases, leaving 11 bases not matched to a gene. Looked up from germline, CDR1 is SGHTA and CDR2 is FQGNSA. The CDR3 runs 18 residues. The DNA for the CDR3 is TGTGCCAGCAGCGGCCGACTAGCGGGGGGCGGAGGGACCGGGGAGCTGTTTTTT. This encodes CASSGRLAGGGGTGELFF.

This chain joins TRBV5-4 and TRBJ1-3; 8 bases map to TRBD1. With 4 bases clipped from V and 0 bases from J, the junction kept 3 bases outside the gene matches. The length of the CDR3 is 15 residues. Germline V gene data show CDR1 as SGHNT and CDR2 as YYREEE (reference sequence). CDR3 DNA sequence: TGTGCCAGCAGCCGGGACAGGTTCTCTGGAAACACCATATATTTT. Its translation: CASSRDRFSGNTIYF.

V and J are TRBV5-1 and TRBJ1-3; D call uncertain. V shed 0 bases and J shed 0 bases, with 25 bases lying between them. This CDR3 is built from 21 residues. Germline CDR1 SGHRS, CDR2 YFSETQ. The CDR3 DNA sequence: TGCGCCAGCAGCTTGGGATCGGGTTTGAGTAGAGCACCTTTCTCTGGAAACACCATATATTTT. This gives the protein CASSLGSGLSRAPFSGNTIYF.

The chain combines TRBV5-1 with TRBJ1-2; TRBD1 agrees at 7 bases. The CDR3 contains 14 residues. J lost 5 bases, V lost 0 bases, and 4 bases had no gene match. Germline V CDR1 and CDR2: SGHRS, YFSETQ. CDR3 sequence reads: CASSLEARGYGYTF. The CDR3, as DNA: TGCGCCAGCAGCTTGGAGGCCAGGGGGTATGGCTACACCTTC. The full variable domain, rest sourced from reference TRBV5-1 and TRBJ1-2, is KAGVTQTPRYLIKTRGQQVTLSCSPISGHRSVSWYQQTPGQGLQFLFEYFSETQRNKGNFPGRFSGRQFSNSRSEMNVSTLELGDSALYLCASSLEARGYGYTFGSGTRLTVV.

The genes are TRBV19 and TRBJ2-3; 8 bases match TRBD2. V was pared by 5 bases and J by 8 bases, with 18 bases of the junction left unmatched. CDR3 size: 17 residues. Germline values: CDR1 LNHDA, CDR2 SQIVND (reference sequence). The CDR3 protein is CASSSLVAGNPAGTQYF. The CDR3 DNA sequence: TGTGCCAGTAGTTCCCTCGTAGCGGGAAACCCGGCGGGTACGCAGTATTTT. The full variable domain, completed using reference TRBV19 and TRBJ2-3, is DGGITQSPKYLFRKEGQNVTLSCEQNLNHDAMYWYRQDPGQGLRLIYYSQIVNDFQKGDIAEGYSVSREKKESFPLTVTSAQKNPTAFYLCASSSLVAGNPAGTQYFGPGTRLTVL.

The chain carries TRBV9 and TRBJ2-3; 8 bases are a match to TRBD2. Trimming removed 5 bases from V and 0 bases from J; junction bases left unmatched: 5. The length of the CDR3 is 15 residues. CDR1 is SGDLS, CDR2 YYNGEE, per germline. CDR3 nucleotides: TGTGCCAGCAGGGCGGGGGGTGTTAGCACAGATACGCAGTATTTT. Translated, it gives CASRAGGVSTDTQYF.

CDR3 residues: CASSVATPGTSGIIDNEQFF. CDR3 in DNA: TGTGCCAGCAGCGTAGCTACCCCCGGGACTAGCGGGATAATCGACAATGAGCAGTTCTTC. The V and J genes are TRBV9 and TRBJ2-1, with 13 bases aligning to TRBD2. The length of the CDR3 is 20 residues. Germline trimming cut 0 bases from V and 5 bases from J; bases unmatched to any gene: 14. Germline values: CDR1 SGDLS, CDR2 YYNGEE.

This clone was seen more than once but under ten times. The V and J genes are TRBV19 and TRBJ1-2, with D unclear. Germline CDR1 reads LNHDA; CDR2 reads SQIVND (reference sequence). This CDR3 comprises 14 residues. V lost 3 bases and J lost 3, with 11 bases in between. CDR3 nucleotides: TGTGCCAGTAGTATGGGCTCGGGATACTATGGCTACACCTTC. This codes for CASSMGSGYYGYTF.

The rearrangement joins TRBV28 to TRBJ1-4; D call uncertain. The CDR3 is 13 amino acids. Germline V gene sequence: CDR1 MDHEN, CDR2 SYDVKM. Trimming shortened V by 5 bases and J by 4 bases, and 8 bases separated the two germline ends. The CDR3 DNA sequence: TGTGCCAGCAGTGAGGAGTTTAATGAAAAACTGTTTTTT. Translating gives CASSEEFNEKLFF. Full variable domain (outside the CDR3, taken from reference TRBV28 and TRBJ1-4): DVKVTQSSRYLVKRTGEKVFLECVQDMDHENMFWYRQDPGLGLRLIYFSYDVKMKEKGDIPEGYSVSREKKERFSLILESASTNQTSMYLCASSEEFNEKLFFGSGTQLSVL.

The gene calls are TRBV18 and TRBJ2-7; no clear D gene. The germline V gene encodes CDR1 KGHSH and CDR2 LQKENI. The V gene lost 2 bases and the J gene lost 0 bases, with 5 bases spanning the gap. The CDR3 consists of 13 residues. The CDR3 here is CASSPDASYEQYF. DNA for the CDR3: TGTGCCAGCTCACCAGATGCCTCCTACGAGCAGTACTTC.

The CDR3 DNA reads TGTGCCAGCAGCTTAAATGGCGGCGGAAAATTTTATGAGCAGTTCTTC. Translation gives CASSLNGGGKFYEQFF. V usage is TRBV7-2 and J usage is TRBJ2-1; D uncertain. Germline loops: CDR1 SGHTA, CDR2 FQGNSA. The CDR3 length is 16 residues. V was shortened by 2 bases and J by 8 bases, with 19 bases between the two germline ends.

V gene TRBV9 combines with J gene TRBJ1-2, with 10 bases matching TRBD1. Trimming removed 2 bases from V and 6 bases from J; junction bases left unmatched: 4. The CDR3 runs 14 residues. The V gene's germline CDR1 is SGDLS and CDR2 YYNGEE. CDR3 in amino acids: CASSVTGTGDGYTF. CDR3 in DNA: TGTGCCAGCAGCGTGACCGGGACAGGGGATGGCTACACCTTC.

The chain uses TRBV6-5 and TRBJ2-3; D remains ambiguous. The CDR3 is made up of 15 amino acids. V lost 7 bases to trimming and J lost 0 bases, with 14 bases between them. CDR1 is MNHEY, CDR2 SVGAGI, per germline. The CDR3 region has the DNA TGTGCCAGCACCCGGGTTGTCTCTAGCACAGATACGCAGTATTTT. Translating it yields CASTRVVSSTDTQYF.

This chain links TRBV2 with TRBJ2-7; D is unclear. V gave up 6 bases and J gave up 6 bases, with 18 bases separating them. The length of the CDR3 is 14 residues. Per germline, CDR1 SNHLY and CDR2 FYNNEI. As DNA, the CDR3 is TGTGCCAGCAGCCCCGGGTCCACCTTCGGCGAGCAGTACTTC. This codes for CASSPGSTFGEQYF.

V is TRBV5-6 and J is TRBJ2-7; 7 bases fit TRBD1. V shed 0 bases, J shed 6 bases, and the junction held 9 bases outside the gene matches. Germline CDR1 SGHDT, CDR2 YYEEEE. CDR3 length: 15 residues. CDR3 in amino acids: CASSLGQGLGGEQYF. Written as DNA, the CDR3 is TGTGCCAGCAGCTTGGGACAGGGCTTAGGGGGCGAGCAGTACTTC.

The CDR3 DNA reads TGTGCCAGCAGCTTGGGGAGGGGACTAGCTGACACAGATACGCAGTATTTT. This gives the protein CASSLGRGLADTDTQYF. The chain employs TRBV5-4 and TRBJ2-3; 9 bases are a match to TRBD2. Germline V gene sequence: CDR1 SGHNT, CDR2 YYREEE (reference sequence). Losses at the gene ends were 0 bases for V and 2 bases for J; bases not matched to a gene: 7. The CDR3 has 17 residues.

Written as DNA, the CDR3 is TGCGCCAGCAGCCAAGAGGGGCCTTGGTGGGGCTACACCTTC. Residues: CASSQEGPWWGYTF. V and J are TRBV4-1 and TRBJ1-2; maybe TRBD1 (5 bases). V dropped 0 bases and J dropped 8 bases, with 13 bases sitting between them. Looked up from germline, CDR1 is MGHRA and CDR2 is YSYEKL. The CDR3 length is 14 residues.

The V call is TRBV5-1, the J call TRBJ2-5; D unclear. This CDR3 region has 14 residues. V lost 1 base to trimming and J lost 2 bases, with 9 bases between them. Germline V CDR1 and CDR2: SGHRS, YFSETQ. CDR3 in amino acids: CASSLSATQETQYF. For the CDR3, the DNA is TGCGCCAGCAGCTTGTCGGCTACGCAAGAGACCCAGTACTTC.

CDR3 amino acids: CSVEDRSSGSYEQYF. The CDR3 DNA is TGCAGCGTTGAAGATCGGTCTAGCGGCTCCTACGAGCAGTACTTC. The V call is TRBV29-1, the J call TRBJ2-7, with TRBD2 identical over 7 bases. This CDR3 is built from 15 residues. Germline loops: CDR1 SQVTM, CDR2 ANQGSEA. J gave up 0 bases and V 0 bases, and 5 bases lay outside the gene matches.

The V call is TRBV7-9, the J call TRBJ2-7; the D is unclear. The CDR3 contains 14 residues. CDR1 is SEHNR and CDR2 is FQNEAQ in the germline V gene (reference sequence). Between the trimmed V and J ends, which lost 0 bases and 3 bases, there was a span of 9 bases. DNA of the CDR3: TGTGCCAGCAGCTTAGCTCTTGGCCGCTACGAGCAGTACTTC. This sequence encodes CASSLALGRYEQYF.